This T cell receptor beta chain was captured in a study of T-cell reconstitution after alpha-beta-depleted transplantation in children. Study observations and caveats: After transplant, high TCRbeta diversity at day 60 in some patients arose from surviving recipient T cells and thymic progenitors. The origin of alpha-beta T cells about two months after transplant was reportedly several hundred expanded graft clones. Newly generated T cells supplied most T-cell counts and diversity one year post-transplant.

As to this clonotype: Antigen specificity is unknown.

After removal of 6 bases from V and 0 bases from J, the junction contained 2 bases not matched to a gene. The germline V gene encodes CDR1 ENHRY and CDR2 SYGVKD. The CDR3 is 15 amino acids. As it was prepared, the TCRbeta library received unique molecular identifiers. TCRdb passed the PCR reads through MiXCR, listing each CDR3 protein once. The repertoire includes some 460,000 distinct CDR3 sequences, around 15% of them detected once, and under 30% sits in the top ten. The sequenced sample was PBMCs, mostly from graft donor cells, obtained 360 days after TCRalphabeta/CD19-depleted stem cell transplant. The clonotype comes from a boy under three years old who had a stem cell transplant for Wiskott-Aldrich syndrome, so the T cells may come from the graft donor. This chain connects TRBV10-3 to TRBJ2-2, with 9 bases fitting TRBD1. The CDR3: CAIRGQGSNTGELFF. The CDR3 DNA reads as TGTGCCATCAGAGGACAGGGGTCGAACACCGGGGAGCTGTTTTTT.